This TCR beta chain was sequenced in a study of T cell responses to AZD1222 COVID-19 vaccine (dated by TCRdb to the early 2020s). As for the study more broadly: AZD1222 recipients with second doses at about 4 weeks or about 12 weeks were pooled, because spike-specific TCR depth and breadth did not differ between schedules. A total of more than 230 trial participants underwent TCR sequencing, of whom 207 had received two doses of AZD1222 and about 25 had received two doses of the MenACWY control vaccine. Trial participants were enrolled into age subgroups of 18-55, 56-69 and 70-plus years, which contained 148, 28 and 57 TCR-sequenced participants, respectively.

Read against the paper, the sample's time point label means: baseline before first vaccination. Samples from vaccinated people were obtained from the UK trials COV001 and COV002, which included a single-blind randomized controlled phase 2/3 trial of AZD1222 (ChAdOx1 nCoV-19) in healthy adults. Trial participant PBMC samples were collected at day 0 and day 28 after the second dose for TCRbeta chain sequencing. On the study overall, not on this receptor specifically: Participants were mostly white British, with more females than males. The authors suggested clonal diversity may have been underestimated. Because no samples from the day 14 peak response were available, repertoires could be characterized only after the peak T cell response. The whole spike protein was spanned by vaccine-associated CD4 TCRs, and dominant responses were seen in regions 160-218 and 743-854. Conclusions about previously exposed vaccinees are limited, since just 6 or 7 AZD1222 recipients were seropositive for SARS-CoV-2 at baseline. Reportedly, almost half of the unique spike-specific TCRs recognized epitopes lying outside the regions that are mutated in the B.1.351 and B.1.1.7 variants. Spike-specific TCR breadth and depth rose significantly after two AZD1222 doses compared with day 0 and with MenACWY recipients. The 56-69-year group was small, and its depth increase did not reach significance, likely because of low power.

The CDR3 regions of human TCRbeta chains were analyzed by immunosequencing. The authors' analysis ran thus. TCRs in the repertoires were compared against a reference library of SARS-CoV-2-specific TCRs that had been generated with the MIRA antigen-specificity platform. Breadth was defined as the fraction of unique TCRs that were SARS-CoV-2-associated. Depth was defined as the fraction of total T cells that were SARS-CoV-2-associated. Using the MIRA data, every spike-specific TCR was mapped to the spike region that the TCR reacted to and assigned to either a CD4 or a CD8 class. Log10-transformed breadth and depth values were compared by one-way ANOVA with Sidak's multiple comparisons tests. TCRdb carries this immuneACCESS record with in-frame sequences only. Its versions omit some clonotypes, under half of them owing to an unresolved V gene in the studies checked, with the rest unexplained. V, J and clone size were drawn from that table, and D and trimming were deduced from the DNA. A total of around 83,000 clones appear in this sample, about 92% of them only once. Around 5% of the sample is held by the ten biggest clonotypes.

A remark on this clone: Its antigen is not yet known. The input lacks base qualities; no much larger clone sits a single base away.

As encoded in the germline V gene, CDR1 is ENHRY while CDR2 is SYGVKD. At the junction V is shortened by 7 bases and J by 0 bases; bases outside the gene matches: 5. Reading from cysteine to phenylalanine, the CDR3 counts 14 amino acids. The retained sequence is limited to the CDR3, 42 bases, with the frame set at the first base. This specimen was peripheral blood, taken on day 0 of AZD1222 vaccination. The receptor was isolated from an adult in good health. Recombination joined TRBV10-3 with TRBJ2-7, with TRBD2 identical over 8 junction bases. The DNA reads TGTGCCATCACAAAACGGGAGGGCTCCTACGAGCAGTACTTC. This translates into CAITKREGSYEQYF.